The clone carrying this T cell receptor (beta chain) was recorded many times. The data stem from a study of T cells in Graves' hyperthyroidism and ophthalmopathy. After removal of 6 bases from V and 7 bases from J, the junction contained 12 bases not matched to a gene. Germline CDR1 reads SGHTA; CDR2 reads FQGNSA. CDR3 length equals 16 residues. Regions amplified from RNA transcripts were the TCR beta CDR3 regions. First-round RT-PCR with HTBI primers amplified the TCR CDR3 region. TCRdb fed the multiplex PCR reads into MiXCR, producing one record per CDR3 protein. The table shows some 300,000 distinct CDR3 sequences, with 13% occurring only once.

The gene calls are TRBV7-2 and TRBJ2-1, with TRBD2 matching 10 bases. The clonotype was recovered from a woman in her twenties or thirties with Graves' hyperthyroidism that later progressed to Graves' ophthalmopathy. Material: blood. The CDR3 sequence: CASRSTSGAGGNEQFF. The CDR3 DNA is TGTGCCAGCAGGAGTACTAGCGGGGCAGGGGGAAATGAGCAGTTCTTC.